This T cell receptor (beta chain) was retrieved from a study of T cell responses to AZD1222 COVID-19 vaccine. Of note for this clone: Its target is not known.

The germline V gene has CDR1 MNHEY and CDR2 SVGAGI. The CDR3 totals 11 residues. Deletions cut 5 bases from V and 4 bases from J, with 3 bases between. Findings of the study overall: A mostly white British donor set with more females was recruited, and clonal diversity was possibly underestimated. Among spike-specific TCRs, nearly half reportedly target unmutated variant regions.

Here immunoSEQ multiplex PCR was the method, and the copy in TCRdb shows in-frame clones only, minus some. Found here are over 95,000 clones, about 81% of them singletons; the top ten hold 14%. The gene calls are TRBV6-5 and TRBJ1-5; no reliable D call. The sequenced sample was peripheral blood, obtained 28 days after the second AZD1222 dose. The source is an adult who received the AZD1222 COVID-19 vaccine. The CDR3 DNA reads TGTGCCAGCAGTAGAAATCAGCCCCAGCATTTT. As protein: CASSRNQPQHF.